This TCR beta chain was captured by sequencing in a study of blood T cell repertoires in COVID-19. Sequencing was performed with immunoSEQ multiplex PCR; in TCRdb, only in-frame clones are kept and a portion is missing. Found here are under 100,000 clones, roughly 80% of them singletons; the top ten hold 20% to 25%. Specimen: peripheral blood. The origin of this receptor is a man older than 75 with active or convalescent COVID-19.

The CDR3 coding sequence is TGTGCCAGTAGCTCTCCCCGACAGGGGGCCTACGAGCAGTACTTC. This gives the protein CASSSPRQGAYEQYF. The rearrangement joins TRBV19 to TRBJ2-7, with TRBD1 matching 9 bases. The junction had 8 bases not matched to a gene; V was cut back by 6 bases and J by 2 bases. Germline V gene lookup returns CDR1 LNHDA and CDR2 SQIVND (reference sequence). The length of the CDR3 is 15 residues.